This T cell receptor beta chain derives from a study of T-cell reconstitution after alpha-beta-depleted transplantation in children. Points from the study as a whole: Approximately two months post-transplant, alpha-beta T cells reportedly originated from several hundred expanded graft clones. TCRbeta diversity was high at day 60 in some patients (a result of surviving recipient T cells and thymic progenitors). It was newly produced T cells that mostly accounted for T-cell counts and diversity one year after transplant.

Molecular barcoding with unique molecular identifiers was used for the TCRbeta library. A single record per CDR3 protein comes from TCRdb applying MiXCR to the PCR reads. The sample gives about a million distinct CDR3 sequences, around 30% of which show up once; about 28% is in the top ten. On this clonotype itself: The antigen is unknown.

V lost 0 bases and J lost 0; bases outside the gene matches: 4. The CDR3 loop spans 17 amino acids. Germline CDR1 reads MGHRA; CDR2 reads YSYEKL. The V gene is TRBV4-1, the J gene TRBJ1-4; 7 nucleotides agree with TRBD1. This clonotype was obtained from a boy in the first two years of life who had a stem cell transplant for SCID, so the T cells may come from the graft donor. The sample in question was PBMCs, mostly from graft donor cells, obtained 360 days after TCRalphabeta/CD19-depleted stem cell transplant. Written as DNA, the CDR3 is TGCGCCAGCAGCCAAGAAGCCGGGACAGCAACTAATGAAAAACTGTTTTTT. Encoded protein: CASSQEAGTATNEKLFF.